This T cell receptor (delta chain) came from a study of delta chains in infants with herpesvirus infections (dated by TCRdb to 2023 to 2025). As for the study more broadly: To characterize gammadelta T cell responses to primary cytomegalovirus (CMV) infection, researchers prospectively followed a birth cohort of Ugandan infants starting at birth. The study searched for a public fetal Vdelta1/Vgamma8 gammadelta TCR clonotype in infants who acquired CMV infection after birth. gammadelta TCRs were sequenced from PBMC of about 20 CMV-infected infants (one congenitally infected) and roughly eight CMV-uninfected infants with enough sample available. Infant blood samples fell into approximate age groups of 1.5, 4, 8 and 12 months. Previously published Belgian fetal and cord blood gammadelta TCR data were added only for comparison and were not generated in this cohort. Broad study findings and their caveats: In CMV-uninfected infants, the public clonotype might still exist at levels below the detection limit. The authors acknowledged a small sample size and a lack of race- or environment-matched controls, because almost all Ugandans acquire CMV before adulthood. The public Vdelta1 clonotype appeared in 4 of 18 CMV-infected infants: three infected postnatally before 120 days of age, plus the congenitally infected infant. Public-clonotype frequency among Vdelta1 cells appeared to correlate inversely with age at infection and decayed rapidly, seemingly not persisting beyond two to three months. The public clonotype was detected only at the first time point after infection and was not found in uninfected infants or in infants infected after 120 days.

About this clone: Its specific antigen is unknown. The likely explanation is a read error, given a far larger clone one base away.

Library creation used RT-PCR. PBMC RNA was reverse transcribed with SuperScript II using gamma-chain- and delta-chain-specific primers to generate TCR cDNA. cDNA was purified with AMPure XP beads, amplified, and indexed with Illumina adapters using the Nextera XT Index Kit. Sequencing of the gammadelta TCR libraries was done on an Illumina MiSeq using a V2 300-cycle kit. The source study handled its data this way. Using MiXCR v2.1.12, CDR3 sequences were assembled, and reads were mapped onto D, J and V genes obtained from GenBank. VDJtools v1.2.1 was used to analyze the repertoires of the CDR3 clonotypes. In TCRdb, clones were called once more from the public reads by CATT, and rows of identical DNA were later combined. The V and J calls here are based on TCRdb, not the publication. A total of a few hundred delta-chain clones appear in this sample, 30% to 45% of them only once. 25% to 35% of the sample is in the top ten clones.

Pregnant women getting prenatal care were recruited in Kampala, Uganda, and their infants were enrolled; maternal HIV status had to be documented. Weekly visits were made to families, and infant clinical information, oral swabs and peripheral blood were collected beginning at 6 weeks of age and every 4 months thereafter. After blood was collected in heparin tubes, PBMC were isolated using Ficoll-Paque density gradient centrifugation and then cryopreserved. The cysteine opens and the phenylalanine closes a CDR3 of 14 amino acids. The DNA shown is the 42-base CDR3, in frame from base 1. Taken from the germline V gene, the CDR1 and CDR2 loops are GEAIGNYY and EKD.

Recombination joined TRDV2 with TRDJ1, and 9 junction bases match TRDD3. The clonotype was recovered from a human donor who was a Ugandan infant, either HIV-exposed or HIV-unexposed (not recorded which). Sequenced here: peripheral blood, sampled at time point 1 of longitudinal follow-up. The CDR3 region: CACDTGGYTNKLIF. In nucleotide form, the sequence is TGTGCCTGTGACACCGGGGGATACACCAATAAACTCATCTTT.